What follows are 4 T cell receptor beta chains derived from one specimen sequenced in a study of siplizumab effects on memory and regulatory T cells. Measured with immunoSEQ multiplex PCR; TCRdb has only the in-frame clones, and not every one. The sample includes roughly 120,000 clones, around nine tenths of them seen just once. The specimen was CD4+ T cells sorted from blood. The source is a human donor in good health.

The V gene is TRBV11-2, the J gene TRBJ1-4; D not resolved. CDR1 and CDR2 (germline): SGHAT, FQNNGV. V lost 5 bases, J lost 8 bases, and 12 bases lay in between. CDR3 length: 13 residues. The CDR3 bases are TGTGCCAGCAGCCAAAATAGCAGGGAAAAACTGTTTTTT. Its protein product is CASSQNSREKLFF.

The gene calls are TRBV29-1 and TRBJ2-2; 9 bases align to TRBD2. With V trimmed by 5 bases and J by 7 bases, 8 bases remained unmatched. CDR1 and CDR2 (germline): SQVTM, ANQGSEA. The CDR3 runs to 14 residues. The CDR3 DNA sequence: TGCAGCGTTTCGGGACTAGCTCGAGGCGGGGAGCTGTTTTTT. Translated, it gives CSVSGLARGGELFF.

The chain has TRBV6-6 and TRBJ2-7; maybe TRBD2 (5 bases). The V gene lost 0 bases and the J gene lost 4 bases, with 13 bases spanning the gap. The CDR3 runs 15 residues. In germline, CDR1 is MNHNY, CDR2 SVGAGI (reference sequence). The CDR3 reads CASSYSSGVGYEQYF. CDR3 nucleotide sequence: TGTGCCAGCAGTTACTCGAGCGGTGTCGGGTACGAGCAGTACTTC.

A word on this clone: One junction end disagrees with the germline gene, perhaps due to a read error. This rearrangement joins TRBV4-1 to TRBJ1-2; D uncertain. This CDR3 is built from 8 residues. The germline V gene encodes CDR1 MGHRA and CDR2 YSYEKL. DNA of the CDR3: TGTGCCAGCAGCCTACTTAACTTC. The encoded protein is CASSLLNF.